The T cell receptor beta chain under discussion was sequenced for a study of T-cell memory formation after mild COVID-19 (dated by TCRdb to 2020 to 2023). Regarding the complete study: TCR sequence clusters from the two donors were found to be largely donor specific. T-cell clones expanding and contracting after mild COVID-19 in a couple of donors were tracked by longitudinal TCRalpha and TCRbeta repertoire sequencing. The cohort was made up of two young adult volunteers, one female and one male, who were previously healthy.

Reads for this sample came from an Illumina NovaSeq 6000. Using 5'RACE with constant-segment primers, TCRalpha and TCRbeta cDNA libraries were constructed, with sample barcodes and unique molecular identifiers added in the process. Trizol reagent was used to extract RNA from every sample. Amplification of the libraries took two PCR steps, and the second step added a second sample barcode plus Illumina TruSeq adapters. Sequencing of libraries was performed on an Illumina NovaSeq with 2 x 150 bp paired-end reads. The paper's processing steps were these. The reads were demultiplexed and collapsed into UMI-guided consensus sequences using migec v1.2.7. Using mixcr v2.1.11, UMI consensuses were aligned to TRA and TRB V and J templates and then assembled into clonotypes. Expanded or contracted clonotypes were those called significant by both edgeR and NoisET, with noise models trained on biological replicates. For edgeR calls, a false discovery rate-adjusted p below 0.01 and a log2 fold-change threshold of 1 were applied. As an exploratory analysis of dynamics, max-normalized trajectories of the 1000 most abundant clonotypes were examined with PCA combined with hierarchical clustering. Separately sequenced CD4+ and CD8+ repertoires were used to assign the CD4 or CD8 phenotype of responding clones. Using fastp at Q25 and MiXCR, TCRdb reprocessed the public reads and kept productive beta chains. One record per CDR3 amino acid sequence lists the most common genes and DNA. TCRdb, rather than the study authors, made the V and J calls. The sample table lists some 260,000 distinct CDR3 sequences, about 16% of them with a count of one. The biggest ten clones account for approximately 3.5% of the sample.

PBMCs were isolated by Ficoll-Paque density gradient centrifugation. This clonotype was recorded at least ten times. Its antigen remains unidentified. Qualities for individual bases were not recorded, and no much larger clone is one base off. The paper's findings and limits, for the study overall: SARS-CoV-2 specificity was not confirmed for the second-wave clones peaking on day 37. Some responding clones were detected in pre-infection memory, which suggested that pre-existing cross-reactive memory T cells had joined the SARS-CoV-2 response. Contracting CD4+ clones appeared mostly in the CM and EM memory subsets, whereas CD8+ clones were enriched in EMRA. Balanced CD4/CD8 phenotypes were observed for clones contracting from day 15 to 85, whereas a bias towards CD4+ was observed for a second wave of clones expanding from day 15 to 37. Only a couple of mild cases were covered by the study, and larger cohorts that include severe cases with pre-infection samples were considered necessary.

Germline trimming amounts to 5 bases on V and 8 bases on J, with 7 as the count of junction bases outside the gene matches. The cysteine opens and the phenylalanine closes a CDR3 of 13 amino acids. Only CDR3 DNA remains: 39 bases, in frame from the first base. The clonotype comes from a young man who had mild COVID-19 (a few samples of this study predate the infection). The sample titles of this study are shuffled in the database, so cell type and time point are left out; the donor was told from shared clones. The rearranged segments are TRBV12-3 or TRBV12-4 and TRBJ1-1, with 8 bases matching TRBD1. Specimen: PBMCs or a T cell subset sorted from them (not recorded which). In nucleotides, the sequence is TGTGCCAGCAGTGACCGGGACAGGCTAGAAGCTTTCTTT. It encodes CASSDRDRLEAFF.